The clone carrying this T cell receptor beta chain has ten or more counts. This specimen comes from a study of CXCR3 chemokines and chemotherapy response in bladder cancer. Each CDR3 protein gets one entry after TCRdb re-called the PCR reads with MiXCR. Of roughly 2,000 distinct CDR3 sequences listed, 6.5% to 8% are singletons. Germline trimming cut 5 bases from V and 2 bases from J; bases unmatched to any gene: 3. The CDR3 sequence is 14 residues long. Germline assignment: CDR1 SGHTA and CDR2 FQGNSA. The TCR was taken from a human donor with bladder cancer that responded to neoadjuvant chemotherapy. The specimen was taken from a patient whose treatment included neoadjuvant chemotherapy. The gene calls are TRBV7-2 and TRBJ2-3; 8 bases match TRBD2. The CDR3 loop reads CASSPGLATDTQYF. The CDR3, as DNA: TGTGCCAGCAGCCCCGGACTAGCCACAGATACGCAGTATTTT.